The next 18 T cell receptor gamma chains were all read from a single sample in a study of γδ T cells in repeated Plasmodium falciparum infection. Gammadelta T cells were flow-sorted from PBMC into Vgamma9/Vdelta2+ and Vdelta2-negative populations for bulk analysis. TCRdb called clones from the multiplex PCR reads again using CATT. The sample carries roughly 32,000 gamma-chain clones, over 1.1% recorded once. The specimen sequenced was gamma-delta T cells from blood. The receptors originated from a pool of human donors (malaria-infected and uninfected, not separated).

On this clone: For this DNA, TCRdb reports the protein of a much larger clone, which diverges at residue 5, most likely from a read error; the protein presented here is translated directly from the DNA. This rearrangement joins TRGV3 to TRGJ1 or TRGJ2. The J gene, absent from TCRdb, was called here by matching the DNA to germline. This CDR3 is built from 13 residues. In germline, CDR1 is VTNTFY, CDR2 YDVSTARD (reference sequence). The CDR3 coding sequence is TGTGCCACCTGGTACAGGCCCCGTGATAAGAAACTCTTT. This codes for CATWYRPRDKKLF.

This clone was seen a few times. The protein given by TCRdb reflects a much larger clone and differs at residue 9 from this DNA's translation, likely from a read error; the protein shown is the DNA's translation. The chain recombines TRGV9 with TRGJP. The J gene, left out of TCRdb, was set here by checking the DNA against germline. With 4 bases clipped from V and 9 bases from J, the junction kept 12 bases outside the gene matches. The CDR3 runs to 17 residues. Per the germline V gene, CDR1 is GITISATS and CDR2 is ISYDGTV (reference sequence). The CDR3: CALWDNLNRLGKKIKVF. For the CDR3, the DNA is TGTGCCTTGTGGGATAACCTAAACAGGTTGGGCAAAAAAATCAAGGTATTT.

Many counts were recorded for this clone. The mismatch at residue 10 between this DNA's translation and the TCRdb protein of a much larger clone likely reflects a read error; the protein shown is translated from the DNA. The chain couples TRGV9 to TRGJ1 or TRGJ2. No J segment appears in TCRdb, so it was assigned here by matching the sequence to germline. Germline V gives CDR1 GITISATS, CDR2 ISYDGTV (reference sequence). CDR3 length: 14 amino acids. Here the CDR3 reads CALWEGASYHKKLF. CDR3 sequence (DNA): TGTGCCTTGTGGGAGGGGGCTAGTTATCATAAGAAACTCTTT.

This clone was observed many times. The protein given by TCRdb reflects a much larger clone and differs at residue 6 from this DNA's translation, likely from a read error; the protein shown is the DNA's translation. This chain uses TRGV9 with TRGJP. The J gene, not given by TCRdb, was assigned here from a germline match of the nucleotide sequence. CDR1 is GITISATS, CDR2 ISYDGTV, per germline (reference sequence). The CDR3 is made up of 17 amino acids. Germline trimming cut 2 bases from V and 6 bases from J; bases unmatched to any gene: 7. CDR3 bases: TGTGCCTTGTGGGAGGCGCTCACAGAGTTGGGCAAAAAAATCAAGGTATTT. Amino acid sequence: CALWEALTELGKKIKVF.

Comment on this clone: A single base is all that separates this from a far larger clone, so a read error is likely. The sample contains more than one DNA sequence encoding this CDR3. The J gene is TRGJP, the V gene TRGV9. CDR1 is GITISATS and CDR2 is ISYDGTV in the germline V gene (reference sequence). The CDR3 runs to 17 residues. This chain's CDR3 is CALWEVRAGGGKKIKVF. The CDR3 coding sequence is TGCGCCTTGTGGGAGGTCCGGGCAGGTGGGGGCAAAAAAATCAAGGTATTT.

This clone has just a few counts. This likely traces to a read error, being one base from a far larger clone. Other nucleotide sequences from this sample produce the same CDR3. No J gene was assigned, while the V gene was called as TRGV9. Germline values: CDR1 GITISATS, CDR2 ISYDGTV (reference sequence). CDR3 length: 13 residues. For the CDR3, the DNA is TGTGCCTTGTGGGAGGTCTGTGGGGGCGGGAAACTTTTT. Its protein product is CALWEVCGGGKLF.

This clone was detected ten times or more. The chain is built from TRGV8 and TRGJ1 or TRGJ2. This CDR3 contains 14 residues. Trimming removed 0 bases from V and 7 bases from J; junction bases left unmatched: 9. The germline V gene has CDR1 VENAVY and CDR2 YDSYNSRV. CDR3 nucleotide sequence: TGTGCCACCTGGGATAGGCCCTCGGGGTATAAGAAACTCTTT. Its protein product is CATWDRPSGYKKLF.

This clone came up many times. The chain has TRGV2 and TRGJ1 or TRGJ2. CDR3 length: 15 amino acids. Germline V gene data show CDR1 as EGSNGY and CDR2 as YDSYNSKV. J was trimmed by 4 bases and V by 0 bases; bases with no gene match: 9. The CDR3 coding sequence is TGTGCCACCTGGGACGGGCCTGGGCGGTATTATAAGAAACTCTTT. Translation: CATWDGPGRYYKKLF.

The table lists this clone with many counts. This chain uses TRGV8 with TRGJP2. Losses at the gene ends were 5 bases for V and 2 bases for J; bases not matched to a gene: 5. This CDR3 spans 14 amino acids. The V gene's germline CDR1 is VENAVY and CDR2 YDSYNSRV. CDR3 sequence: CATWGLSSDWIKTF. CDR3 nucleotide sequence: TGTGCCACCTGGGGGCTCAGTAGTGATTGGATCAAGACGTTT.

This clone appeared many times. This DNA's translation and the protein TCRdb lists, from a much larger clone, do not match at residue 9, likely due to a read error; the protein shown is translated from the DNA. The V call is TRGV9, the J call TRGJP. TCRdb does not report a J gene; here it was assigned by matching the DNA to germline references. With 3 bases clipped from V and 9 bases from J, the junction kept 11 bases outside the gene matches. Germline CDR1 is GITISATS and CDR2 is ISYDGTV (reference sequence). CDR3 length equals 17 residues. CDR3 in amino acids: CALWETLIGLGKKIKVF. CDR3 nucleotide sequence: TGTGCCTTGTGGGAGACTCTTATTGGGTTGGGCAAAAAAATCAAGGTATTT.

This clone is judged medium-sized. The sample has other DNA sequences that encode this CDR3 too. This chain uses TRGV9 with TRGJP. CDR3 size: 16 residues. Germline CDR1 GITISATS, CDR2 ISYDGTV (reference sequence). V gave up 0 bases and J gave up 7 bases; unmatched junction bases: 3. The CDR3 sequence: CALWEVLELGKKIKVF. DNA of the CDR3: TGTGCCTTGTGGGAGGTGCTCGAGTTGGGCAAAAAAATCAAGGTATTT.

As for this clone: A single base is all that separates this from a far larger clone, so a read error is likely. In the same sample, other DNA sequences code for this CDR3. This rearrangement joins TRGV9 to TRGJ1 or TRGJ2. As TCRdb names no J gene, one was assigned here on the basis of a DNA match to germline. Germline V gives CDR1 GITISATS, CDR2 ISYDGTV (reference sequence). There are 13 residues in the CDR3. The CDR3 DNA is TGTGCCTTATGGGAGCCCGACGGTTATAAGAAACTCTTT. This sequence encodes CALWEPDGYKKLF.

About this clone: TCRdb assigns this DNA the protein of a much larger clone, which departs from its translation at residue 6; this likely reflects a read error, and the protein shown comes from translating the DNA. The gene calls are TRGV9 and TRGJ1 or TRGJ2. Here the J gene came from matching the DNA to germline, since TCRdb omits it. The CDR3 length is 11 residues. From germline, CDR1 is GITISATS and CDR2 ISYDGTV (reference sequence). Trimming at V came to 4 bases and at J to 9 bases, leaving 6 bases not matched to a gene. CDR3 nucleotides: TGTGCCTTGTGGGAATTTGGTAAGAAACTCTTT. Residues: CALWEFGKKLF.

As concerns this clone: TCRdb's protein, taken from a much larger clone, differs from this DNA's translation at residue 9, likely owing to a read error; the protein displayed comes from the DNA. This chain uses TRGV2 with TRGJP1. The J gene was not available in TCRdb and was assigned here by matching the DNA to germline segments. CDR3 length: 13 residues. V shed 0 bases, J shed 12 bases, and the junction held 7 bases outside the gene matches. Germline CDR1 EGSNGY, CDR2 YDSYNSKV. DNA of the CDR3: TGTGCCACCTGGGACGGGCGGGGTCGGTTCAAGATATTT. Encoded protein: CATWDGRGRFKIF.

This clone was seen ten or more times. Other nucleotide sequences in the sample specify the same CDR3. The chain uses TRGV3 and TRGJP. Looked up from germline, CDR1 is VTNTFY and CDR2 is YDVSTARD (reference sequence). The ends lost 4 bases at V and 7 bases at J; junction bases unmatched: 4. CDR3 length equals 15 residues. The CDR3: CATWDGELGKKIKVF. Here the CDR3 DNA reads TGTGCCACCTGGGATGGGGAGTTGGGCAAAAAAATCAAGGTATTT.

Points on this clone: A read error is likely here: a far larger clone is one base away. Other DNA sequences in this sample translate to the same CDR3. CDR3 sequence (DNA): TGTGCCTTGTGGGAGGGGGAGTTGGAGCTGGGCAAAAAAATCAAGGTATTT. This codes for CALWEGELELGKKIKVF. This rearrangement joins TRGV9 to TRGJP. The J gene, missing from TCRdb, was assigned here through DNA to germline matching. V trimming: 2 bases; J trimming: 11 bases; junction bases outside the gene matches: 12. From germline, CDR1 is GITISATS and CDR2 ISYDGTV (reference sequence). The CDR3 sequence is 17 residues long.

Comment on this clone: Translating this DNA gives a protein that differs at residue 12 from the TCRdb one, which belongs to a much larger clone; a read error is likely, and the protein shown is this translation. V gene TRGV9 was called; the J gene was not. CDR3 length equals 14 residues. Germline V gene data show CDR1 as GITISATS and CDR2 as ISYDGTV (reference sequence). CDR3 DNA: TGTGCCTTGTGGACCCACAGTAGTGATTGGATCGAGACGTTT. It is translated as CALWTHSSDWIETF.

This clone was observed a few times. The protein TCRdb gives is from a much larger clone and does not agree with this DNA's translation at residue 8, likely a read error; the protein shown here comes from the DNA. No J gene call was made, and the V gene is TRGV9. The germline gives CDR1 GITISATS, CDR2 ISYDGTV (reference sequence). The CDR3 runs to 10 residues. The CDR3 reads CALVYYKRLF. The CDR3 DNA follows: TGTGCCTTGGTTTATTATAAGAGACTCTTT.